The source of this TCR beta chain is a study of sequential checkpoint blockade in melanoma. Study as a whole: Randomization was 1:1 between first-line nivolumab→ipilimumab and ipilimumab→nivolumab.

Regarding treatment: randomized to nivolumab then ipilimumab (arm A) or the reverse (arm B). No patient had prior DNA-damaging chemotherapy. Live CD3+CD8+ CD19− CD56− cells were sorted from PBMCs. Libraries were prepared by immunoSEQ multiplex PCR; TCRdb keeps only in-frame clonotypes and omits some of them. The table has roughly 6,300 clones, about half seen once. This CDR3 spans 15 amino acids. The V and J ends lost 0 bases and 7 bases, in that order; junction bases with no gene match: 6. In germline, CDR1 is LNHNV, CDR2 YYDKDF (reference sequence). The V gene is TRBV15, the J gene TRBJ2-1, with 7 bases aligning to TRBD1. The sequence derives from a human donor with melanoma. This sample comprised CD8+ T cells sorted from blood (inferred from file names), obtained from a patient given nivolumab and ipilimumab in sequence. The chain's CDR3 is CATSRDKGARNEQFF. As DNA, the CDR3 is TGTGCCACCAGCAGAGACAAGGGGGCGCGGAATGAGCAGTTCTTC.